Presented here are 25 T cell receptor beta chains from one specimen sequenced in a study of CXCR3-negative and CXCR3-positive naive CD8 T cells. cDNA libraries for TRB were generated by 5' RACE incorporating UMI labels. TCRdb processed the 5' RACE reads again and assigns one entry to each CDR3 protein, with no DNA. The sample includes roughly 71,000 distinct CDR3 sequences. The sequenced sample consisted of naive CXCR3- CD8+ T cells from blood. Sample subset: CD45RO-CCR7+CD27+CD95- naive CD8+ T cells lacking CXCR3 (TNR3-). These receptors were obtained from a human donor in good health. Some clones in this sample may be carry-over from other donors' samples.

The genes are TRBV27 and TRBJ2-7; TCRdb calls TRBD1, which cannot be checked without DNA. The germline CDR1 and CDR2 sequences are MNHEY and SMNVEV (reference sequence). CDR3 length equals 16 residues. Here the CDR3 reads CASSLESTGPSFEQYF.

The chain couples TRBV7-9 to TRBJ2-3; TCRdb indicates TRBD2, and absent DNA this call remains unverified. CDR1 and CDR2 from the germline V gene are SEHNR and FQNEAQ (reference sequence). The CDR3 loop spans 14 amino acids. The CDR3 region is CASRGRLATDTQYF.

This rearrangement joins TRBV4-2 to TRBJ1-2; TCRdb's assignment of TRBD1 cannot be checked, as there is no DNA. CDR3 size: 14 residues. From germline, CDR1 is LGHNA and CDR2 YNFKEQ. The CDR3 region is CASSQGDGPDGYTF.

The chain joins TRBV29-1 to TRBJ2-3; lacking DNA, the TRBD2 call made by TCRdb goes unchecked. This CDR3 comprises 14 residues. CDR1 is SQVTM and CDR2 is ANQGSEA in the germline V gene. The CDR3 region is CSVGTSGVEDTQYF.

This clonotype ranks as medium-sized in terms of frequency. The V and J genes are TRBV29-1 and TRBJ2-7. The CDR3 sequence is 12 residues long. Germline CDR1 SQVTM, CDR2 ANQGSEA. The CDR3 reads CSVEGVSYEQYF.

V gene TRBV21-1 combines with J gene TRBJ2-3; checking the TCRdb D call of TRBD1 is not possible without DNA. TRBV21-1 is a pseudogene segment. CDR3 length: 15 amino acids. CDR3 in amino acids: CASSKDRGGTDTQYF.

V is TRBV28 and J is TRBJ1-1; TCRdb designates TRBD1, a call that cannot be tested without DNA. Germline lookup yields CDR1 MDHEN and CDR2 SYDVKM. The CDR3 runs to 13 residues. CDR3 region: CASSGTANTEAFF.

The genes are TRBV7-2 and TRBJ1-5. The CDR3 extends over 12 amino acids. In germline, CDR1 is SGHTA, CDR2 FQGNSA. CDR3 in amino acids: CASSLGIQPQHF.

The chain's CDR3 is CASSSGAGETNEQFF. The chain employs TRBV28 and TRBJ2-1; the TCRdb D gene call, TRBD1, has no DNA to confirm it. This CDR3 comprises 15 residues. The germline V gene encodes CDR1 MDHEN and CDR2 SYDVKM.

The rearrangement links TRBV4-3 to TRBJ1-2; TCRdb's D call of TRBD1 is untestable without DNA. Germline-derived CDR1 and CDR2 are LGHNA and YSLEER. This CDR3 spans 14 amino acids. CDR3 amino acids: CASSQGWTGAIPAF.

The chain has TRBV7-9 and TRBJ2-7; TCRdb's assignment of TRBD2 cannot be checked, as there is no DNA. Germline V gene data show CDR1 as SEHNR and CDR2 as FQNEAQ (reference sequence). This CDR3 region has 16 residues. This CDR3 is CASSGTSGRSSYEQYF.

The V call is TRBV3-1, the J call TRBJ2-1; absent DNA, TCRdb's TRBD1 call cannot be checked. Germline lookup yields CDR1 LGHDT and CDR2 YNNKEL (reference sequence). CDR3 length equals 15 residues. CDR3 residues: CASSQDGGTVNEQFF.

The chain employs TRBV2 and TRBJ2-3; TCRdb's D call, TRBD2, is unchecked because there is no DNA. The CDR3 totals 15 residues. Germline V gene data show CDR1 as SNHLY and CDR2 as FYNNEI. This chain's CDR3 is CASAGLEKGTDTQYF.

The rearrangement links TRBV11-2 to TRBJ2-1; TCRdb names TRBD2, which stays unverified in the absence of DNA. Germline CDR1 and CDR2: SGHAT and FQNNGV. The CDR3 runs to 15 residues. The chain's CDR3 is CASSSSGGPYNEQFF.

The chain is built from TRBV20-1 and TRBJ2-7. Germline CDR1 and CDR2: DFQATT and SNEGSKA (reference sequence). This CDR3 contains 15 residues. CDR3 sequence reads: CSARDQVTKGYEQYF.

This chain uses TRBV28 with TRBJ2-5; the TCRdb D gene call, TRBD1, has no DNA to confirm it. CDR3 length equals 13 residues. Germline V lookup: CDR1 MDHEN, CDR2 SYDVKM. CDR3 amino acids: CAVSGRGEETQYF.

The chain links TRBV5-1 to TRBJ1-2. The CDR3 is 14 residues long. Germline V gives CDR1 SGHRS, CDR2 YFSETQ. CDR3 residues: CASSSLAEDYGYTF.

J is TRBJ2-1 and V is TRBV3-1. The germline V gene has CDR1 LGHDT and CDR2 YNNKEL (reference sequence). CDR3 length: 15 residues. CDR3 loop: CASRPQGTPYNEQFF.

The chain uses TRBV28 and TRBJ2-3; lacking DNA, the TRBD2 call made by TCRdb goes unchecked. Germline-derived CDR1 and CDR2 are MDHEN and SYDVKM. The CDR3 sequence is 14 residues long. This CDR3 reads CASSISSTKATQYF.

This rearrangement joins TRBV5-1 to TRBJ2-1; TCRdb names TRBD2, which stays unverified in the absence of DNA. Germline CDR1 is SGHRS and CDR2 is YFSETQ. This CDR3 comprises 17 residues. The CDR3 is CASSRNLAAAYLNEQFF.

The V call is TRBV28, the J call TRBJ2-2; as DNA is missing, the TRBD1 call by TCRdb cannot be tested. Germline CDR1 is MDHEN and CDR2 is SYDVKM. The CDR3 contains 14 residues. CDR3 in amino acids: CASSPLEIDGELFF.

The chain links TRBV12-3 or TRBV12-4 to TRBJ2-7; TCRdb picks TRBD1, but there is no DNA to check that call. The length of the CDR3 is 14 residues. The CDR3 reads CASSQYRGVDEQYF.

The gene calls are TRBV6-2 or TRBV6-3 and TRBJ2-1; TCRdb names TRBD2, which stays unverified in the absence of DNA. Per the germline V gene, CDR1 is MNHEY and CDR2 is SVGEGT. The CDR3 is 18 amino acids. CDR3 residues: CASSYEGLALGFINEQFF.

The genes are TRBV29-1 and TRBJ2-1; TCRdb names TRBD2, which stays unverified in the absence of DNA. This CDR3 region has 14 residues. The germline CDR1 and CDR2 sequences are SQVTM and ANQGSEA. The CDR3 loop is CSVEGLAGINEQFF.

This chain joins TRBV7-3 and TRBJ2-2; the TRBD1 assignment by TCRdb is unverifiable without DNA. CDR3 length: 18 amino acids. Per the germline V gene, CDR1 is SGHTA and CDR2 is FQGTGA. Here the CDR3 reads CASSLNHRNEQGTGELFF.